This record looks at one T cell receptor (beta chain) sequence and its context. The target antigen is unknown. J gave up 4 bases and V 3 bases, and 7 bases lay outside the gene matches. The CDR3 sequence is 15 residues long. Looked up from germline, CDR1 is SGHNT and CDR2 is YYREEE (reference sequence). The PCR ran on 60 Vbeta and 13 Jbeta primers. Repertoires were generated with immunoSEQ multiplex PCR, while TCRdb's copy carries only in-frame clones and drops some. The sample consists of under 250,000 clones, 75% to 80% of them appearing once. This entry is derived from a study of cytomegalovirus exposure and HLA in healthy donors. Study-wide background: The study's early data release held 80 million to 95 million unique TCRs from HLA-typed donors. For the approximately 420 genotyped donors, 75% to 90% fell within the Caucasian-associated ancestry cluster. Points from the study as a whole: 87-base-pair reads could not separate some V segments, including TRBV6-2 and TRBV6-3.

Healthy people donating bone marrow made up the donors. The chain recombines TRBV5-4 with TRBJ2-1; 7 bases agree with TRBD1. This sequence was found in a male donor in good health and CMV-seronegative. Sequenced input: PBMCs. The CDR3 nucleotides are TGTGCCAGCAGCTCGGGACAGTCCTCTTACAATGAGCAGTTCTTC. It encodes CASSSGQSSYNEQFF.